This T cell receptor beta chain was documented in a study of T-cell reconstitution after alpha-beta-depleted transplantation in children. Study-level points and caveats: One year post-transplant, T-cell counts and diversity were largely derived from T cells produced anew. The origin of alpha-beta T cells about two months after transplant was reportedly several hundred expanded graft clones. TCRbeta diversity was high at day 60 in some patients (a result of surviving recipient T cells and thymic progenitors).

This clonotype was recorded many times. Antigen specificity is unknown. A TCRbeta library incorporating unique molecular identifiers was prepared. Via MiXCR, TCRdb re-called the PCR reads, giving one row per CDR3 protein. The sample shows some 200,000 distinct CDR3 sequences, just under 6.5% of them seen only once. V gave up 0 bases and J gave up 0 bases, with 7 bases separating them. The CDR3 covers 14 residues. Germline V lookup: CDR1 SGDLS, CDR2 YYNGEE. Sequencing was performed on PBMCs, taken before TCRalphabeta/CD19-depleted stem cell transplant. This TCR was sampled from a girl under three years old with combined immunodeficiency, due to receive a stem cell transplant. The chain joins TRBV9 to TRBJ2-7, with D possibly being TRBD1 or TRBD2 (5 bases each). The CDR3 spells CASSVGGSSYEQYF. For the CDR3, the DNA is TGTGCCAGCAGCGTAGGGGGGTCCTCCTACGAGCAGTACTTC.